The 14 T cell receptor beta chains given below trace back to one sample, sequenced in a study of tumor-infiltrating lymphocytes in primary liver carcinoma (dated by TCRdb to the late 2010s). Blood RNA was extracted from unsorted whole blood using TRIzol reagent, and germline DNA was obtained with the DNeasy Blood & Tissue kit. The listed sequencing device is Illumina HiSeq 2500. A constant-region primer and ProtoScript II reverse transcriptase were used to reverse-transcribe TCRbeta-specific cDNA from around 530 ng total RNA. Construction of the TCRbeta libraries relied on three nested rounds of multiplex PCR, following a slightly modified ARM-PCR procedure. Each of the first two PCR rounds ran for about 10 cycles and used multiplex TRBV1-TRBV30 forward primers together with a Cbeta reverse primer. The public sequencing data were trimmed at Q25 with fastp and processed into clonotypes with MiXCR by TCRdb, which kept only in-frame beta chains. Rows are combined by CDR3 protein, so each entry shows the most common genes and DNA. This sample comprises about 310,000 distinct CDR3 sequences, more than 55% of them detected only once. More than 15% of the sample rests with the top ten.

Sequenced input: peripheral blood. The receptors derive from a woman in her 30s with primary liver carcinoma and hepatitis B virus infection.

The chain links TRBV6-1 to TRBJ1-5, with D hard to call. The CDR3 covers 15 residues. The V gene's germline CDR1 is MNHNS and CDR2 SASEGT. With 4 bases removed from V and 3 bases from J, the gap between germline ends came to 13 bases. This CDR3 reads CASSGWAAPNQPQHF. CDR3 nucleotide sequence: TGTGCCAGCAGTGGTTGGGCAGCACCCAATCAGCCCCAGCATTTT.

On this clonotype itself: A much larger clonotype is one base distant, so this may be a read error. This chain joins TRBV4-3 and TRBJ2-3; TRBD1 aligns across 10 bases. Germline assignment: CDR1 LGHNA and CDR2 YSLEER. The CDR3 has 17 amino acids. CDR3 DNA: TGCACCAGCAGCCAGGTCCCTCGGGACAGGGGAACAGATACGCAGTATTTT. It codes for CTSSQVPRDRGTDTQYF.

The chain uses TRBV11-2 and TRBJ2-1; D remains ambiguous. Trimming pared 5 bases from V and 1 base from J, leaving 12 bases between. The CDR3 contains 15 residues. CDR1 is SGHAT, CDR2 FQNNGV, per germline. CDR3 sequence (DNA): TGTGCCAGCAGCGTAGGACGAAGTTCCTACAATGAGCAGTTCTTC. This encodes CASSVGRSSYNEQFF.

The CDR3 is CSVERDRSQETQYF. The CDR3 bases are TGCAGCGTTGAACGCGACAGGTCCCAAGAGACCCAGTACTTC. The chain is built from TRBV29-1 and TRBJ2-5, with D perhaps matching TRBD1 (6 bases). CDR1 and CDR2 from the germline V gene are SQVTM and ANQGSEA. The V end was cut by 2 bases, the J end by 1 base, with 11 bases between. The CDR3 sequence is 14 residues long.

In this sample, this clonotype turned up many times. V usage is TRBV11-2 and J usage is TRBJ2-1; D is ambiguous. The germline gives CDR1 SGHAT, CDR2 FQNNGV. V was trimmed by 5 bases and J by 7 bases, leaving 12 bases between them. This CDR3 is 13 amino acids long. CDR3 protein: CASSGRTNNEQFF. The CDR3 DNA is TGTGCCAGCAGCGGGCGGACGAATAATGAGCAGTTCTTC.

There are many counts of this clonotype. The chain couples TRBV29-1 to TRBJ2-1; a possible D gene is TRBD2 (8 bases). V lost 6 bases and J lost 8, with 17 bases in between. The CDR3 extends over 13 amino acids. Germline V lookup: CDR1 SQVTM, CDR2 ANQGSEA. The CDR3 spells CSVLGLGGDEQFF. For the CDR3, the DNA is TGCAGCGTACTGGGACTAGGGGGCGATGAGCAGTTCTTC.

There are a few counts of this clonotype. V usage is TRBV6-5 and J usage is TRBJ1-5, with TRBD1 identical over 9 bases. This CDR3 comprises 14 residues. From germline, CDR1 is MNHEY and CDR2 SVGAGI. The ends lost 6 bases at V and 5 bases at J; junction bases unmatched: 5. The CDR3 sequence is CASRGRQGDQPQHF. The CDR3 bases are TGTGCCAGCAGGGGACGACAGGGGGATCAGCCCCAGCATTTT.

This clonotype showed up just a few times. CDR3 loop: CASSFGGVETQYF. The DNA for the CDR3 is TGTGCCAGCAGTTTCGGGGGAGTGGAGACCCAGTACTTC. The V gene is TRBV12-3 or TRBV12-4, the J gene TRBJ2-5; weak D call: TRBD2 (6 bases). V lost 3 bases to trimming and J lost 5 bases, with 10 bases between them. The CDR3 sequence is 13 residues long.

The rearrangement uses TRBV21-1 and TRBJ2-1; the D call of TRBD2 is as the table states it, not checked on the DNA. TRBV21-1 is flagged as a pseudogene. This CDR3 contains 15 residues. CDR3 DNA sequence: TGTGCCAGCAGCAAACTCAGGACTAGCGGGAGATTAAGGTTCTTC. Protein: CASSKLRTSGRLRFF.

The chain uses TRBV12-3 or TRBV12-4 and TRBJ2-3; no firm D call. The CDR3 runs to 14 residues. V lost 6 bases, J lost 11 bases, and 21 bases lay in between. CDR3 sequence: CASSFGRSTNMQYF. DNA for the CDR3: TGTGCCAGCAGCTTCGGTCGTAGCACAAATATGCAGTATTTT.

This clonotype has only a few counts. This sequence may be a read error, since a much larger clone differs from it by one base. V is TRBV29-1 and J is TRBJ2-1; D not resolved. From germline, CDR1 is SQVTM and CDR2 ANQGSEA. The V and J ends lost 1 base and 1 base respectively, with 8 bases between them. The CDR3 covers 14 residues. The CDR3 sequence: CSVEGPTSYNEQFF. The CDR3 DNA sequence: TGCAGCGTTGAAGGCCCCACTTCCTACAATGAGCAGTTCTTC.

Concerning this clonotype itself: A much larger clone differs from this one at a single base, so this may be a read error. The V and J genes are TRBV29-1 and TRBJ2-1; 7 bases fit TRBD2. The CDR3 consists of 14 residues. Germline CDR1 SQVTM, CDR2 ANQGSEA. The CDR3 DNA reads TGCAACCTTCTCGCGCGCGGGAGTGTAGATGAGCAGTTCTTC. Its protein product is CNLLARGSVDEQFF.

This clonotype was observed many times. CDR3 protein: CSVGWTGSYEQYF. CDR3 nucleotide sequence: TGCAGCGTTGGATGGACAGGGAGCTACGAGCAGTACTTC. The gene calls are TRBV29-1 and TRBJ2-7, with 8 bases identical to TRBD1. The CDR3 has 13 residues. CDR1 and CDR2 from the germline V gene are SQVTM and ANQGSEA. Trimming cost V 4 bases and J 3 bases; bases outside gene matches: 5.

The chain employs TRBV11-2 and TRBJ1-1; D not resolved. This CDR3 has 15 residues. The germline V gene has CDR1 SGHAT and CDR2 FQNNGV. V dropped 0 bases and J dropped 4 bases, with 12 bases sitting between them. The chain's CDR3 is CASSLEAEGLTEAFF. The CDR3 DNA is TGTGCCAGCAGCTTAGAGGCCGAGGGCCTCACTGAAGCTTTCTTT.